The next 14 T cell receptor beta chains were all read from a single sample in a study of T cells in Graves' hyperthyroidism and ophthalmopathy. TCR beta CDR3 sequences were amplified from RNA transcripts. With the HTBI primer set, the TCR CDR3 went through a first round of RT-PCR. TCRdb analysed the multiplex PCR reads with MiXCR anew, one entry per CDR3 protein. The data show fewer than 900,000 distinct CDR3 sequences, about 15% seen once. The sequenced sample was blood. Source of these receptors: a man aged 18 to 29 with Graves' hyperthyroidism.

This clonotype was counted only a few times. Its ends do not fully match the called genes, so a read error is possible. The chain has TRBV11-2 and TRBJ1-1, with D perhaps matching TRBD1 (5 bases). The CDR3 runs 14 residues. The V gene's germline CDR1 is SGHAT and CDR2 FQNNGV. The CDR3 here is CASSVDSLRTEAFF. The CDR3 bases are TGTGCCAGCAGCGTAGACAGTCTGCGGACTGAAGCTTTCTTT.

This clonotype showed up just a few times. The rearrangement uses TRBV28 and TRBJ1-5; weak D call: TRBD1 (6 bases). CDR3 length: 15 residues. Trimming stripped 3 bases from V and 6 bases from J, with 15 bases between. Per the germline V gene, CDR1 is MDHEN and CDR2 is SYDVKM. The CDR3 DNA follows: TGTGCCAGCAGTTTCTCAGGGGAGGGAAGTCAGCCCCAGCATTTT. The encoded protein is CASSFSGEGSQPQHF.

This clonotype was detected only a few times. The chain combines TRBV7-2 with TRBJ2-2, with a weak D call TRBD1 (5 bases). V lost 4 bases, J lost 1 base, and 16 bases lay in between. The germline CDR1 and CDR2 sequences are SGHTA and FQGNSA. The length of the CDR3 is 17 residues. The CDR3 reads CASSSPRTWVNTGELFF. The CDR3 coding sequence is TGTGCCAGCAGCTCCCCTCGGACATGGGTGAACACCGGGGAGCTGTTTTTT.

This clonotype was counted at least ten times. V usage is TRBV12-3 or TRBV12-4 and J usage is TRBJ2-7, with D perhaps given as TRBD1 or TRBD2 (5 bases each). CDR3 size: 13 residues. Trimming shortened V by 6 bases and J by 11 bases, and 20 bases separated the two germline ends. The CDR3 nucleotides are TGTGCCAGCAGCCCAGGGCAACCATACGGGGAGTACTTC. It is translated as CASSPGQPYGEYF.

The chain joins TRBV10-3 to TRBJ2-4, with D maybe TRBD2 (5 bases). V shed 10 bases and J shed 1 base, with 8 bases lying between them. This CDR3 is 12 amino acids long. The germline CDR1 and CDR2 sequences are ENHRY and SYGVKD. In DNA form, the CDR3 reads TGTGCCACCGGGGAGGCCAAAAACATTCAGTACTTC. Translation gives CATGEAKNIQYF.

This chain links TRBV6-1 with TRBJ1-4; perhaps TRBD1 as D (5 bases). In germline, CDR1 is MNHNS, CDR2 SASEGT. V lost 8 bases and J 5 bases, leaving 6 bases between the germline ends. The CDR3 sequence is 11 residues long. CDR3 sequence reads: CASRDNEKLFF. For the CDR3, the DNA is TGTGCCAGCCGGGACAATGAAAAACTGTTTTTT.

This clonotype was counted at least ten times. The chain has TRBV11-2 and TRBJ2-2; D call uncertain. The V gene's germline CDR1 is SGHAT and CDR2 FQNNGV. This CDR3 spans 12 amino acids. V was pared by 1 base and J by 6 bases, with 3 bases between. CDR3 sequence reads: CASSLGSGELFF. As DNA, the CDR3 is TGTGCCAGCAGCTTAGGATCCGGGGAGCTGTTTTTT.

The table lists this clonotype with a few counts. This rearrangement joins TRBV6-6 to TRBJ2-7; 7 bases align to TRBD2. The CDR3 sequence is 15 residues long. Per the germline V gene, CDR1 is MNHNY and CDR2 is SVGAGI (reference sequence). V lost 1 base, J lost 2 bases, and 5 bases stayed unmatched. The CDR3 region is CASSYLASGTYEQYF. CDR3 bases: TGTGCCAGCAGTTACTTGGCTAGCGGAACCTACGAGCAGTACTTC.

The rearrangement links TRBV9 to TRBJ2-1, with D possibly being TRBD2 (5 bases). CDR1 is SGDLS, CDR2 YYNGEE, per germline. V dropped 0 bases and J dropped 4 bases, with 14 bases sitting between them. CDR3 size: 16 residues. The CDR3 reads CASSVGAQTGYNEQFF. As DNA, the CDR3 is TGTGCCAGCAGCGTAGGGGCCCAAACGGGGTACAATGAGCAGTTCTTC. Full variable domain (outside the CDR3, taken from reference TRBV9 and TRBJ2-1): DSGVTQTPKHLITATGQRVTLRCSPRSGDLSVYWYQQSLDQGLQFLIQYYNGEERAKGNILERFSAQQFPDLHSELNLSSLELGDSALYFCASSVGAQTGYNEQFFGPGTRLTVL.

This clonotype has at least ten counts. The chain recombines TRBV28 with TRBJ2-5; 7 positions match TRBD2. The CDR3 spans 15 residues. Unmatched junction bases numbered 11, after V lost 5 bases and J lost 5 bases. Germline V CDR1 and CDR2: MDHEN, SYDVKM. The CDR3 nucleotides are TGTGCCAGCAGTGGGTTGAGGGGAGGGAGGGAGACCCAGTACTTC. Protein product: CASSGLRGGRETQYF.

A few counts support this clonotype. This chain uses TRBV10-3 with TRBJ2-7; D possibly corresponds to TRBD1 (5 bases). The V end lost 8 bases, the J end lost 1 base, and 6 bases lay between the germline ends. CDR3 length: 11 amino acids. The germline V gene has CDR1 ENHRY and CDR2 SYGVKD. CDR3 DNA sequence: TGTGCCATCGGACAATCCTACGAGCAGTACTTC. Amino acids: CAIGQSYEQYF.

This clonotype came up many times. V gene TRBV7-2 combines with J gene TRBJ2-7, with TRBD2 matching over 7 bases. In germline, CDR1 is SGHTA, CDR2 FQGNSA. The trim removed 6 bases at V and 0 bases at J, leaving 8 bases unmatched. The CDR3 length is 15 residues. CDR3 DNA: TGTGCCAGCAGTTTACGGGCTAGCGGCTCCTACGAGCAGTACTTC. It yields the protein CASSLRASGSYEQYF.

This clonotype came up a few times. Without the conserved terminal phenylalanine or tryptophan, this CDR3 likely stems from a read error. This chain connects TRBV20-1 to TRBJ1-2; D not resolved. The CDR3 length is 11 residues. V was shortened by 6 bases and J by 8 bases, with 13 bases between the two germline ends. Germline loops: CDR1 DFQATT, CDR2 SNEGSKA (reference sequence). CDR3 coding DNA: TGCAGTGCAGATTGGGCGGGCGGCTACACCCTC. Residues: CSADWAGGYTL.

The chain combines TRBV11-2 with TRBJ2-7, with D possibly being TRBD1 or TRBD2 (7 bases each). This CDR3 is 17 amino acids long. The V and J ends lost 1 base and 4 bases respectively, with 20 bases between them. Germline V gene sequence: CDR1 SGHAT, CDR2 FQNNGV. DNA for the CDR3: TGTGCCAGCAGCTTAGGCCCGACAGGGAGGGCGTCTTACGAGCAGTACTTC. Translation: CASSLGPTGRASYEQYF.